One T cell receptor (beta chain) is described in this entry. What it recognizes is unknown. Germline V gene sequence: CDR1 SEHNR, CDR2 FQNEAQ (reference sequence). The CDR3 contains 19 residues. J was trimmed by 1 base and V by 1 base; bases with no gene match: 14. This table comes from immunoSEQ multiplex PCR, and its TCRdb copy is limited to in-frame clones, with some not included. This table has 100,000 or so clones, just under 95% appearing once. This sample is part of a study of T cell responses to AZD1222 COVID-19 vaccine. Study-wide results and limits: Dominant CD4 TCR responses targeted spike regions 160-218 and 743-854.

This TCR derives from an adult in good health. The sample in question was peripheral blood, obtained on day 0 of AZD1222 vaccination. The chain combines TRBV7-9 with TRBJ1-1; TRBD1 agrees at 8 bases. The CDR3 spells CASSLGQGRGESKNTEAFF. Here the CDR3 DNA reads TGTGCCAGCAGCTTAGGACAGGGGCGAGGGGAGTCGAAGAACACTGAAGCTTTCTTT.